This T cell receptor beta chain is drawn from a study of blood T cell repertoires in COVID-19. In the study's own analysis: Using reference gene primer amplification, nucleated cell counts were estimated. Repertoires were generated with immunoSEQ multiplex PCR, while TCRdb's copy carries only in-frame clones and drops some. That table is the source of V, J and clone size, and D and trimming were worked out from the DNA. In the table there are over 200,000 clones, 70% to 85% of which are singletons. The CDR3 has 13 amino acids. Trimming left V 6 bases short and J 6 bases short, with 10 bases between. Germline V gene sequence: CDR1 KGHDR, CDR2 SFDVKD.

The sequenced material came from peripheral blood. This sequence joins TRBV24-1 and TRBJ2-2; a possible D gene is TRBD1 (6 bases). The TCR originated in an elderly woman with COVID-19, enrolled during active disease. CDR3 protein: CATSKQGPGELFF. The CDR3 DNA reads as TGTGCCACCAGTAAACAGGGCCCCGGGGAGCTGTTTTTT.